The present TCR beta chain was sequenced within a study of shared clonotypes between healthy human individuals. Study-level results: Represented diversity, genetic and exposure-history alike, was limited by few donors.

Assay used: immunoSEQ multiplex PCR; TCRdb lists only in-frame clones, some missing. The profile shows 520,000 or so clones, 75% to 85% of them singletons. In regard to this clone: What it binds is unknown.

The sample was PBMCs. The sequence derives from a woman between 35 and 50 years old in good health. Some clones in this sample may be carry-over from other donors' samples.

The CDR3, as DNA: TGTGCCAGCAGCCCGGACACCAGGCTAGCCAAAAACATTCAGTACTTC. This translates into CASSPDTRLAKNIQYF. The J gene is TRBJ2-4, the V gene TRBV5-4; D possibly corresponds to TRBD1 (5 bases). This CDR3 has 16 amino acids. Germline V gene sequence: CDR1 SGHNT, CDR2 YYREEE (reference sequence). Trimming removed 4 bases from V and 0 bases from J, with 14 bases in between.